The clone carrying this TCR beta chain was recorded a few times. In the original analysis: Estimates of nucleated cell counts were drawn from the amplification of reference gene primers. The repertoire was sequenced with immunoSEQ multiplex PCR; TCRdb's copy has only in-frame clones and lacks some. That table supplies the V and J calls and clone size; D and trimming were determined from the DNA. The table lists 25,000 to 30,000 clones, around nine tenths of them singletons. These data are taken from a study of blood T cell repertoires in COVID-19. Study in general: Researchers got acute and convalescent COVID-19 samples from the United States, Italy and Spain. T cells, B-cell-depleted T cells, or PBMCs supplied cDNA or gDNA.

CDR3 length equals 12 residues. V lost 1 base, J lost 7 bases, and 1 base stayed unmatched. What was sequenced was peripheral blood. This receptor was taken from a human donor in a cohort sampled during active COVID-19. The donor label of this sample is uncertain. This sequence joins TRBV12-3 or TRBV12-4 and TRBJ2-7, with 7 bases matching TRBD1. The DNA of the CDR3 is TGTGCCAGCAGTTTAGACAGGGGTGAGCAGTACTTC. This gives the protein CASSLDRGEQYF.